These 3 T cell receptor beta chains were sequenced from one sample in a study of shared clonotypes between healthy human individuals. TCRdb's table, derived via immunoSEQ multiplex PCR, lists solely in-frame clones and lacks some. The table shows approximately 330,000 clones, with about 73% occurring only once. Specimen: memory CD4+ T cells sorted from blood. The subset denotes: CD45RA-negative fraction. Source of these receptors: a man aged 25-45 years in good health.

The chain carries TRBV2 and TRBJ2-7; TRBD1 matches 8 bases. Germline V gene sequence: CDR1 SNHLY, CDR2 FYNNEI. This CDR3 is built from 16 residues. V was pared by 6 bases and J by 3 bases, with 13 bases of the junction left unmatched. The CDR3: CASRDGYRGQDYEQYF. The CDR3 DNA follows: TGTGCCAGCAGGGACGGTTACAGGGGACAGGACTACGAGCAGTACTTC. The full variable domain, completed using reference TRBV2 and TRBJ2-7, is EPEVTQTPSHQVTQMGQEVILRCVPISNHLYFYWYRQILGQKVEFLVSFYNNEISEKSEIFDDQFSVERPDGSNFTLKIRSTKLEDSAMYFCASRDGYRGQDYEQYFGPGTRLTVT.

As concerns this clone: Given a far larger clone just one base away, this is likely a sequencing read error. Within the sample, other DNA sequences also encode this same CDR3. The chain carries TRBV5-6 and TRBJ1-5, with a possible D match to TRBD1 (6 bases). The CDR3 length is 16 residues. Germline V gives CDR1 SGHDT, CDR2 YYEEEE. This CDR3 is CASRRGGLYSNQPQHF. Written as DNA, the CDR3 is TGTGCCAGCAGACGAGGGGGTCTATATAGCAATCAGCCCCAACATTTT.

The chain combines TRBV9 with TRBJ1-4; D might be TRBD1 (5 bases). CDR1 and CDR2 from the germline V gene are SGDLS and YYNGEE. V was shortened by 3 bases and J by 4 bases, with 7 bases between the two germline ends. The CDR3 consists of 13 residues. The CDR3 nucleotides are TGTGCCAGCAGCGGGGACGATAATGAAAAACTGTTTTTT. It yields the protein CASSGDDNEKLFF. Full variable domain (outside the CDR3, taken from reference TRBV9 and TRBJ1-4): DSGVTQTPKHLITATGQRVTLRCSPRSGDLSVYWYQQSLDQGLQFLIQYYNGEERAKGNILERFSAQQFPDLHSELNLSSLELGDSALYFCASSGDDNEKLFFGSGTQLSVL.